This paragraph covers one TCR beta chain sequence. Germline V gives CDR1 SNHLY, CDR2 FYNNEI. The CDR3 totals 13 residues. V was cut by 8 bases and J by 6 bases, with 14 bases left in between. This specimen comes from a study of blood T cell repertoires in COVID-19. For the study at large: Acute and convalescent COVID-19 specimens originated in the United States, Italy and Spain. PBMCs, B-cell-depleted T cells, or T cells were the source of the cDNA or gDNA that made up the material.

Participant ages covered roughly 18 to 89 years across about 22 US areas. Data came from immunoSEQ multiplex PCR; TCRdb stores just in-frame clones and leaves some out. The sample has roughly 430,000 clones, approximately 85% seen once. V gene TRBV2 combines with J gene TRBJ2-1, with unresolved D. Material: PBMCs or T cells enriched from blood (not recorded which). This receptor was taken from a woman in her thirties or forties with acute COVID-19. The CDR3 DNA follows: TGTGCCAGCTCCGCCCCAGTGTTCAATGAGCAGTTCTTC. This gives the protein CASSAPVFNEQFF.